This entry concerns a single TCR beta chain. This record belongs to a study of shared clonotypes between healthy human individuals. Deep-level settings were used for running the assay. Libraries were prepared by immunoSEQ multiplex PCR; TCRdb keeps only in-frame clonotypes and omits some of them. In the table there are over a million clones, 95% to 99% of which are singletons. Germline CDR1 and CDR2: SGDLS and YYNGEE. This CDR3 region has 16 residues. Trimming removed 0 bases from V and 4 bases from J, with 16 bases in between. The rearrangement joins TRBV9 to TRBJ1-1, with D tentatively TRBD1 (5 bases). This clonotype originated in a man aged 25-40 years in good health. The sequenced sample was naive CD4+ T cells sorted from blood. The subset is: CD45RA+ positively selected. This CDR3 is CASSVGGPPPGTEAFF. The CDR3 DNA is TGTGCCAGCAGCGTAGGGGGACCTCCCCCGGGCACTGAAGCTTTCTTT.